The present T cell receptor (beta chain) was sequenced within a study of CDR3 diversity in severe acne. Via MiXCR, TCRdb re-called the PCR reads, giving one row per CDR3 protein. The table has about 90,000 distinct CDR3 sequences, roughly half seen once; the top ten hold over 9%. The CDR3 sequence is 14 residues long. The V segment lost 4 bases and the J segment 5 bases; nucleotides outside the gene matches: 6. CDR1 is SQVTM and CDR2 is ANQGSEA in the germline V gene. This clonotype showed up just a few times. This receptor was obtained from a male donor in good health, serving as a control. The chain employs TRBV29-1 and TRBJ2-7; TRBD1 matches 12 bases. Specimen: blood. The CDR3 DNA reads TGCAGCGTTGGGGGACAGGGGGCGAGGAACGAGCAGTACTTC. Encoded protein: CSVGGQGARNEQYF.